The clone carrying this TCR beta chain was observed many times. Its antigen is not identified. Per the germline V gene, CDR1 is MNHEY and CDR2 is SVGEGT. The CDR3 has 13 amino acids. Trimming shortened V by 2 bases and J by 3 bases, and 8 bases separated the two germline ends. Unique molecular identifiers were incorporated during preparation of the TCRbeta library. TCRdb reprocessed the PCR reads via MiXCR and lists one record per CDR3 protein. In the table there are roughly 30,000 distinct CDR3 sequences, 6% to 8.5% of which are singletons. This sample stems from a study of T-cell reconstitution after alpha-beta-depleted transplantation in children. The study, taken as a whole, reports: Alpha-beta T cells present about two months after transplant were reported to originate from several hundred expanded graft clones.

The sequencing here drew on peripheral blood, taken 60 days after TCRalphabeta/CD19-depleted stem cell transplant. This receptor was obtained from a child less than two years old who had a stem cell transplant for acute myeloid leukemia, so the T cells may come from the graft donor. The chain has TRBV6-2 or TRBV6-3 and TRBJ2-7; D perhaps matches TRBD2 (5 bases). The CDR3 bases are TGTGCCAGCAGTTACGGGGAGATCTACGAGCAGTACTTC. This sequence encodes CASSYGEIYEQYF.